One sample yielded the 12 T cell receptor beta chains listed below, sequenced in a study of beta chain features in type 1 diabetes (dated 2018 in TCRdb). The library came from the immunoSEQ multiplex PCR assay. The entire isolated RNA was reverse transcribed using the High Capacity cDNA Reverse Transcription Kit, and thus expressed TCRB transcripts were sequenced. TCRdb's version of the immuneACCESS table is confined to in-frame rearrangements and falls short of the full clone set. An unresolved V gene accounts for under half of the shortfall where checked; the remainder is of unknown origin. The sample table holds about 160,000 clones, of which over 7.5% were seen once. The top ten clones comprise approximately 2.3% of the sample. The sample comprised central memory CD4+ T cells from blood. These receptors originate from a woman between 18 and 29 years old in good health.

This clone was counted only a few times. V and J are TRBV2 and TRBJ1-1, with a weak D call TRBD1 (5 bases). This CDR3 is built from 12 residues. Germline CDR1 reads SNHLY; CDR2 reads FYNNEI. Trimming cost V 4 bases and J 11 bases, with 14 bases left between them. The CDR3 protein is CASSADSGLAFF. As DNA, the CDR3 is TGTGCCAGCAGTGCCGACAGCGGGTTGGCTTTCTTT.

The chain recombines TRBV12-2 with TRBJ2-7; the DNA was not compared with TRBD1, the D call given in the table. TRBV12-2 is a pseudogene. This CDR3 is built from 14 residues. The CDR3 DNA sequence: TGTGCAAGTCGAAAGACCAGGGATTCCTACGAGCAGTACTTC. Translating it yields CASRKTRDSYEQYF.

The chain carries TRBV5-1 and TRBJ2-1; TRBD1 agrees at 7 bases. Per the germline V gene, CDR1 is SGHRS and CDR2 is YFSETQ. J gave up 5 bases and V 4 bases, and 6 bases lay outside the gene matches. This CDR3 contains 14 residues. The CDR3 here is CASSRQGANNEQFF. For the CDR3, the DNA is TGCGCCAGCAGCAGACAGGGCGCCAACAATGAGCAGTTCTTC. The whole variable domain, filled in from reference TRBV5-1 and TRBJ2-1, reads KAGVTQTPRYLIKTRGQQVTLSCSPISGHRSVSWYQQTPGQGLQFLFEYFSETQRNKGNFPGRFSGRQFSNSRSEMNVSTLELGDSALYLCASSRQGANNEQFFGPGTRLTVL.

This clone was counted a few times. The chain's CDR3 is CASSLSAGRDTQYF. Here the CDR3 DNA reads TGTGCCAGCAGTTTATCGGCGGGGAGGGATACGCAGTATTTT. V is TRBV28 and J is TRBJ2-3, with a tentative D call TRBD2 (6 bases). The germline CDR1 and CDR2 sequences are MDHEN and SYDVKM. V shed 1 base and J shed 6 bases, with 11 bases lying between them. The CDR3 covers 14 residues.

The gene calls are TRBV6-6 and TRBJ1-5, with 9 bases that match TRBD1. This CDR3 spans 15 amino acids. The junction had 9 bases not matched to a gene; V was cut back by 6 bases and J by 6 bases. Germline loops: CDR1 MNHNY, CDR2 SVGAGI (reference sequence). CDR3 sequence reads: CASRADRGGAQPQHF. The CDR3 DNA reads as TGTGCCAGCAGGGCCGACAGGGGGGGAGCTCAGCCCCAGCATTTT.

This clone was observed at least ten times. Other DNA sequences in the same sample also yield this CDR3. CDR3 region: CASRGQGGTGELFF. In nucleotides, the CDR3 is TGTGCCAGTAGAGGACAGGGGGGGACCGGGGAGCTGTTTTTT. The J gene is TRBJ2-2, the V gene TRBV19, with 10 positions matching TRBD1. The ends lost 6 bases at V and 5 bases at J; junction bases unmatched: 3. This CDR3 contains 14 residues. Per germline, CDR1 LNHDA and CDR2 SQIVND (reference sequence).

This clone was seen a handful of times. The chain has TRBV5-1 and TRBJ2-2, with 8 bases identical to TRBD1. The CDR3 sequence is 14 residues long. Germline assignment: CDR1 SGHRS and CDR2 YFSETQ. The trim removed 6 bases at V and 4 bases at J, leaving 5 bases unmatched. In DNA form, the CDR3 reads TGCGCCAGCAAAGGACAGGGAACCACCGGGGAGCTGTTTTTT. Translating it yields CASKGQGTTGELFF. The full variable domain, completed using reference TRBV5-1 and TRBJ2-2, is KAGVTQTPRYLIKTRGQQVTLSCSPISGHRSVSWYQQTPGQGLQFLFEYFSETQRNKGNFPGRFSGRQFSNSRSEMNVSTLELGDSALYLCASKGQGTTGELFFGEGSRLTVL.

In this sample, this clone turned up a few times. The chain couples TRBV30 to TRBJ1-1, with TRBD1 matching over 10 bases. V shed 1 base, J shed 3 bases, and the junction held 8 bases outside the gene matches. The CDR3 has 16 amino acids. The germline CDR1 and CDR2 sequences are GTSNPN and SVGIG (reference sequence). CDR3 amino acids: CAWSGQGARDDTEAFF. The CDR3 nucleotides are TGTGCCTGGAGTGGACAGGGGGCTAGGGATGACACTGAAGCTTTCTTT.

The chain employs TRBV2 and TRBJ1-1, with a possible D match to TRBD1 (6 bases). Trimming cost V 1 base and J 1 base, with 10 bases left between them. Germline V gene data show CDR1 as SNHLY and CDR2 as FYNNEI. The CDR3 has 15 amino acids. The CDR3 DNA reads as TGTGCCAGCAGTGAAGACCCGACAGGGAACACTGAAGCTTTCTTT. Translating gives CASSEDPTGNTEAFF.

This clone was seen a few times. DNA of the CDR3: TGTGCCAGCCTTGAGGAGATCTCTGGGGCCAACGTCCTGACTTTC. Its translation is CASLEEISGANVLTF. The V and J genes are TRBV2 and TRBJ2-6; D gene ambiguous. The CDR3 runs to 15 residues. Germline V gene data show CDR1 as SNHLY and CDR2 as FYNNEI. Trimming stripped 8 bases from V and 0 bases from J, with 11 bases between. The full variable domain, its missing parts supplied by reference TRBV2 and TRBJ2-6, is EPEVTQTPSHQVTQMGQEVILRCVPISNHLYFYWYRQILGQKVEFLVSFYNNEISEKSEIFDDQFSVERPDGSNFTLKIRSTKLEDSAMYFCASLEEISGANVLTFGAGSRLTVL.

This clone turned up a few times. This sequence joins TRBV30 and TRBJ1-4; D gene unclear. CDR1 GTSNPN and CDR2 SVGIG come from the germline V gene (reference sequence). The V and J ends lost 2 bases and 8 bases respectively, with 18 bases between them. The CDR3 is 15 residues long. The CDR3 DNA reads TGTGCCTGGAGTCCGACGGGCGCCGGGAGGGAAAAACTGTTTTTT. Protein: CAWSPTGAGREKLFF.

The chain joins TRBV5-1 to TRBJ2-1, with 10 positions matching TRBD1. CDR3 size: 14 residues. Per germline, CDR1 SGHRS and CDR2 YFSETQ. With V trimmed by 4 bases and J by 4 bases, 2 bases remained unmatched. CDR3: CASSPGQGYNEQFF. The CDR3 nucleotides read TGCGCCAGCAGCCCGGGACAGGGGTACAATGAGCAGTTCTTC.